This entry lists 2 T cell receptor beta chains sequenced from one sample in a study of T cell repertoires in cytomegalovirus infection. TCRdb fed the reads into MiXCR, producing one record per CDR3 protein. The sample has around 770,000 distinct CDR3 sequences, 25% to 35% seen once. Antigens of these TCRs are unknown. This sample comprised cultured CD8+ T cells from PBMCs, obtained from culture after CMV antigen stimulation. The receptors derive from a human donor in good health (CMV status not recorded). Some clones in this sample may be carry-over from other donors' samples.

There are many counts of this clonotype. The chain carries TRBV7-6 and TRBJ2-2; 8 nucleotides match TRBD2. The CDR3 contains 14 residues. Trimming at V came to 5 bases and at J to 5 bases, leaving 4 bases not matched to a gene. The germline V gene encodes CDR1 SGHVS and CDR2 FNYEAQ. CDR3 loop: CASSLTGGTGELFF. The CDR3 DNA follows: TGTGCCAGCAGCCTGACGGGGGGGACCGGGGAGCTGTTTTTT. The complete variable domain, with remaining parts taken from reference TRBV7-6 and TRBJ2-2, reads GAGVSQSPRYKVTKRGQDVALRCDPISGHVSLYWYRQALGQGPEFLTYFNYEAQQDKSGLPNDRFSAERPEGSISTLTIQRTEQRDSAMYRCASSLTGGTGELFFGEGSRLTVL.

In regard to this clonotype: A read error may explain this, as a much larger clone is one base away. The genes are TRBV7-3 and TRBJ1-2; 8 bases match TRBD1. Looked up from germline, CDR1 is SGHTA and CDR2 is FQGTGA. The CDR3 has 15 amino acids. In nucleotides, the CDR3 is TGTGCCATCAGCTTATCACGGCAGGGGGCAAATGGCTACACCTTC. This codes for CAISLSRQGANGYTF. The variable domain in full, completed from reference TRBV7-3 and TRBJ1-2, reads GAGVSQTPSNKVTEKGKYVELRCDPISGHTALYWYRQSLGQGPEFLIYFQGTGAADDSGLPNDRFFAVRPEGSVSTLKIQRTERGDSAVYLCAISLSRQGANGYTFGSGTRLTVV.